This T cell receptor beta chain was recovered during a study of vaccination and CD4 T cells after COVID-19. Points on this clonotype: Antigen: not known.

The treatment here: approximately 9-day PBMC culture with coronavirus spike peptide pools or control peptides (ViraFEST assay). Germline V gene lookup returns CDR1 MNHNS and CDR2 SASEGT. V lost 7 bases and J lost 8, with 17 bases in between. This CDR3 is 13 amino acids long. Cultured CD4+ T cell DNA underwent sequencing with the Oncomine TCR Beta short-read assay. MiXCR was run by TCRdb on the PCR reads, yielding one entry per CDR3 protein. Of nearly 15,000 distinct CDR3 sequences detected, around 46% appear once; the ten largest clones hold around an eighth. V and J are TRBV6-1 and TRBJ1-1, with D uncertain. The sequence came from a human donor who had recovered from COVID-19. Sample: CD4+ T cells from blood, cultured in vitro. CDR3 loop: CASIHMARREAFF. CDR3 nucleotides: TGTGCCAGCATCCATATGGCGAGACGCGAAGCTTTCTTT.